These 29 T cell receptor beta chains originate from one sample sequenced in a study of blood T cell repertoires in COVID-19. Generated by immunoSEQ multiplex PCR, the TCRdb table keeps only in-frame clones and is missing some. The table records about 180,000 clones, approximately 80% of them present only once. Specimen: PBMCs or T cells enriched from blood (not recorded which). All receptors derive from a man aged 55 to 70 who had been exposed to COVID-19.

The genes are TRBV19 and TRBJ1-1, with 9 bases lining up with TRBD1. This CDR3 is built from 14 residues. The germline gives CDR1 LNHDA, CDR2 SQIVND (reference sequence). The V segment lost 7 bases and the J segment 4 bases; nucleotides outside the gene matches: 7. CDR3 coding DNA: TGTGCCAGTACCCGGACAGGGGTGGGCACTGAAGCTTTCTTT. Its protein is CASTRTGVGTEAFF.

The chain carries TRBV21-1 and TRBJ1-3; the DNA was not compared with TRBD1, the D call given in the table. TRBV21-1 is a pseudogene segment. The CDR3 spans 16 residues. The CDR3 protein is CASSKGDRNSGNTIYF. For the CDR3, the DNA is TGTGCCAGCAGCAAAGGCGACAGGAACTCTGGAAACACCATATATTTT.

V usage is TRBV6-6 and J usage is TRBJ1-1, with 12 positions matching TRBD1. Per the germline V gene, CDR1 is MNHNY and CDR2 is SVGAGI (reference sequence). The trim removed 5 bases at V and 5 bases at J, leaving 6 bases unmatched. This CDR3 is 15 amino acids long. The CDR3 loop is CASSTGTGGRTEAFF. For the CDR3, the DNA is TGTGCCAGCAGTACCGGGACAGGGGGCCGAACTGAAGCTTTCTTT.

V and J are TRBV25-1 and TRBJ2-7, with TRBD2 matching over 12 bases. Trimming at V came to 5 bases and at J to 6 bases, leaving 5 bases not matched to a gene. Looked up from germline, CDR1 is MGHDK and CDR2 is SYGVNS. The CDR3 is 14 amino acids. CDR3 DNA: TGTGCCAGCAGTATCCCTAGCGGGAGGGCCGAGCAGTACTTC. This encodes CASSIPSGRAEQYF.

This rearrangement joins TRBV14 to TRBJ2-3; 7 positions match TRBD2. The length of the CDR3 is 14 residues. V trimming: 8 bases; J trimming: 1 base; junction bases outside the gene matches: 6. Germline loops: CDR1 SGHDN, CDR2 FVKESK. The CDR3 DNA is TGTGCCAGCTCCCGGGGAGGGGGCACAGATACGCAGTATTTT. Amino acid sequence: CASSRGGGTDTQYF.

This rearrangement joins TRBV13 to TRBJ1-5; TRBD1 matches 9 bases. J was trimmed by 6 bases and V by 0 bases; bases with no gene match: 6. The CDR3 runs to 16 residues. Germline V gene sequence: CDR1 PRHDT, CDR2 FYEKMQ (reference sequence). In DNA, the CDR3 is TGTGCCAGCAGCTTAGGCCTAGGACAGGGGCGTCAGCCCCAGCATTTT. Its protein product is CASSLGLGQGRQPQHF.

This clone was observed a handful of times. This chain connects TRBV9 to TRBJ1-2, with TRBD1 as a possible D gene (6 bases). The length of the CDR3 is 16 residues. Germline CDR1 SGDLS, CDR2 YYNGEE. Trimming stripped 1 base from V and 3 bases from J, with 16 bases between. CDR3 sequence: CASSVFDRTAHYGYTF. CDR3 bases: TGTGCCAGCAGCGTATTCGACAGGACTGCTCACTATGGCTACACCTTC.

The rearrangement uses TRBV27 and TRBJ1-4, with a possible D match to TRBD1 (6 bases). This CDR3 region has 14 residues. Trimming pared 8 bases from V and 6 bases from J, leaving 16 bases between. Germline CDR1 MNHEY, CDR2 SMNVEV (reference sequence). The CDR3 loop reads CASAEGGLYEKLFF. CDR3 coding DNA: TGTGCCAGCGCCGAGGGGGGGCTATATGAAAAACTGTTTTTT.

The chain carries TRBV6-5 and TRBJ2-7; D is uncertain. This CDR3 is built from 15 residues. In germline, CDR1 is MNHEY, CDR2 SVGAGI. The V and J ends lost 4 bases and 4 bases respectively, with 17 bases between them. The CDR3 loop is CASSFLPTPKYEQYF. CDR3 nucleotides: TGTGCCAGCAGTTTTCTCCCGACACCTAAATACGAGCAGTACTTC.

This clone appeared once. The CDR3 DNA follows: TGTGCCAGCAGCCCTACCGCCGGAGCTCGAGAGACCCAGTACTTC. It encodes CASSPTAGARETQYF. The V gene is TRBV14, the J gene TRBJ2-5, with unresolved D. With 4 bases removed from V and 4 bases from J, the gap between germline ends came to 16 bases. The CDR3 is 15 residues long. Looked up from germline, CDR1 is SGHDN and CDR2 is FVKESK.

This clone was picked up many times. The rearrangement joins TRBV5-1 to TRBJ1-2, with TRBD1 matching over 11 bases. From germline, CDR1 is SGHRS and CDR2 YFSETQ. This CDR3 has 16 amino acids. The J segment lost 6 bases and the V segment lost 0 bases, leaving 7 bases of the junction unmatched. CDR3 protein: CASSLGTGGYGDGYTF. CDR3 in DNA: TGCGCCAGCAGCTTGGGGACAGGGGGCTACGGAGATGGCTACACCTTC.

This chain joins TRBV6-1 and TRBJ1-1, with TRBD1 identical over 8 bases. With V trimmed by 1 base and J by 10 bases, 5 bases remained unmatched. Germline CDR1 MNHNS, CDR2 SASEGT. The CDR3 is made up of 13 amino acids. The CDR3 region has the DNA TGTGCCAGCAGTGAAGGGAGGCAGGGGGCAGCTTTCTTT. This translates into CASSEGRQGAAFF.

The genes are TRBV10-1 and TRBJ2-7; perhaps TRBD2 as D (6 bases). Trimming cost V 0 bases and J 1 base, with 10 bases left between them. The germline CDR1 and CDR2 sequences are WNHNN and SYGVQD (reference sequence). The CDR3 covers 15 residues. Written as DNA, the CDR3 is TGCGCCAGCAGTGAGTCCGGCGGGAAATCCTACGAGCAGTACTTC. Its protein is CASSESGGKSYEQYF.

The rearrangement uses TRBV5-1 and TRBJ1-2; 9 bases are shared with TRBD1. Trimming removed 4 bases from V and 1 base from J; junction bases left unmatched: 11. This CDR3 has 17 residues. Looked up from germline, CDR1 is SGHRS and CDR2 is YFSETQ. The CDR3 coding sequence is TGCGCCAGCAGCGCCGGGACAGGGAGAATCCGTAACTATGGCTACACCTTC. Translated: CASSAGTGRIRNYGYTF.

The rearrangement links TRBV6-4 to TRBJ2-2; tentative D call: TRBD1 (6 bases). The CDR3 is made up of 15 amino acids. V was shortened by 5 bases and J by 3 bases, with 13 bases between the two germline ends. Germline loops: CDR1 MRHNA, CDR2 SNTAGT. The CDR3 is CASSLQGSDTGELFF. The CDR3 coding sequence is TGTGCCAGCAGTTTACAGGGTTCGGACACCGGGGAGCTGTTTTTT.

The chain combines TRBV18 with TRBJ2-7; D gene unclear. This CDR3 is 12 amino acids long. Trimming removed 5 bases at V and 4 bases at J, with 9 bases between. Germline values: CDR1 KGHSH, CDR2 LQKENI. The DNA of the CDR3 is TGTGCCAGCTCAGGCCCCATTTACGAGCAGTACTTC. Protein: CASSGPIYEQYF.

The chain has TRBV12-5 and TRBJ2-5; TRBD2 matches at 7 bases. The CDR3 is 13 residues long. V lost 6 bases and J lost 5; bases outside the gene matches: 6. Germline V gene data show CDR1 as LGHNT and CDR2 as FRNRAP. In DNA form, the CDR3 reads TGTGCTAGTGGCCCCGGGAGGAGGGAGACCCAGTACTTC. It codes for CASGPGRRETQYF.

V is TRBV18 and J is TRBJ2-7, with 7 nucleotides matching TRBD2. CDR1 is KGHSH, CDR2 LQKENI, per germline. CDR3 length: 18 amino acids. V lost 5 bases, J lost 6 bases, and 22 bases stayed unmatched. Here the CDR3 DNA reads TGTGCCAGCTCAACCATGGGCGGGACTAACCTCCCGGGGAGCGAGCAGTACTTC. Protein sequence: CASSTMGGTNLPGSEQYF.

This clone was detected only once. The rearrangement joins TRBV19 to TRBJ2-4; tentative D call: TRBD2 (6 bases). Trimming took off 3 bases at V and 3 bases at J, with 18 bases between the two ends. The CDR3 totals 17 residues. Germline lookup yields CDR1 LNHDA and CDR2 SQIVND (reference sequence). CDR3: CASSMGERVWVKNIQYF. The CDR3 DNA reads as TGTGCCAGTAGTATGGGTGAGCGGGTATGGGTCAAAAACATTCAGTACTTC.

Remarks on this clone: This sample also contains other DNA sequences that code for the same CDR3. V gene TRBV18 combines with J gene TRBJ2-7; 8 nucleotides match TRBD1. V lost 3 bases to trimming and J lost 0 bases; unmatched junction nucleotides: 4. This CDR3 comprises 15 residues. Germline values: CDR1 KGHSH, CDR2 LQKENI. Written as DNA, the CDR3 is TGTGCCAGCTCACCTCGGACAGGGATCTCCTACGAGCAGTACTTC. This encodes CASSPRTGISYEQYF.

The chain links TRBV7-2 to TRBJ2-1, with 13 bases aligning to TRBD2. The germline V gene encodes CDR1 SGHTA and CDR2 FQGNSA. With 5 bases clipped from V and 6 bases from J, the junction kept 4 bases outside the gene matches. This CDR3 is built from 15 residues. The CDR3 loop reads CASSEGLAGFNEQFF. DNA of the CDR3: TGTGCCAGCAGCGAGGGACTAGCGGGATTCAATGAGCAGTTCTTC.

The V gene is TRBV9, the J gene TRBJ2-7; TRBD1 agrees at 9 bases. Germline CDR1 reads SGDLS; CDR2 reads YYNGEE. The CDR3 length is 15 residues. The junction had 7 bases not matched to a gene; V was cut back by 1 base and J by 5 bases. CDR3 in DNA: TGTGCCAGCAGCGTATCGGGACAGGGTTTGGACGAGCAGTACTTC. Its protein is CASSVSGQGLDEQYF.

The chain recombines TRBV10-2 with TRBJ1-2; no definite D call. V was pared by 1 base and J by 5 bases, with 14 bases between. Germline CDR1 is WSHSY and CDR2 is SAAADI. The CDR3 runs to 15 residues. In DNA form, the CDR3 reads TGCGCCAGCAGTGAGTTCGGTGAAGGGAGGTATGGCTACACCTTC. Amino acids: CASSEFGEGRYGYTF.

This chain joins TRBV7-9 and TRBJ2-5; TRBD1 is a possible D gene (5 bases). Per germline, CDR1 SEHNR and CDR2 FQNEAQ (reference sequence). The CDR3 is made up of 15 amino acids. V was shortened by 0 bases and J by 2 bases, with 10 bases between the two germline ends. In nucleotides, the CDR3 is TGTGCCAGCAGCTTAGCCAGGGTTGGACAAGAGACCCAGTACTTC. Protein sequence: CASSLARVGQETQYF.

The sample holds a few counts of this clone. The same CDR3 arises from other DNA sequences in this sample as well. The chain uses TRBV27 and TRBJ2-5; D may be TRBD2 (5 bases). The V end was cut by 0 bases, the J end by 6 bases, with 11 bases between. This CDR3 contains 14 residues. Per germline, CDR1 MNHEY and CDR2 SMNVEV (reference sequence). The CDR3 here is CASSLSGSGKTQYF. The CDR3 DNA reads as TGTGCCAGCAGTTTATCGGGGAGTGGTAAGACCCAGTACTTC.

This chain links TRBV28 with TRBJ2-1, with TRBD2 identical over 12 bases. The CDR3 is 19 residues long. V shed 5 bases, J shed 2 bases, and the junction held 13 bases outside the gene matches. The germline gives CDR1 MDHEN, CDR2 SYDVKM. The CDR3 nucleotides are TGTGCCAGCAGTCTACTAACACTTTCTAGCGGGAGGGCCTACAATGAGCAGTTCTTC. This gives the protein CASSLLTLSSGRAYNEQFF.

The rearrangement joins TRBV5-1 to TRBJ2-1, with 13 positions matching TRBD2. Germline CDR1 and CDR2: SGHRS and YFSETQ. This CDR3 contains 16 residues. J was trimmed by 4 bases and V by 4 bases; bases with no gene match: 5. The CDR3 loop is CASSPTSGRDYNEQFF. DNA for the CDR3: TGCGCCAGCAGCCCAACTAGCGGGAGGGATTACAATGAGCAGTTCTTC.

The chain employs TRBV29-1 and TRBJ2-7; TRBD2 is a possible D gene (6 bases). CDR3 length equals 13 residues. V dropped 6 bases and J dropped 4 bases, with 16 bases sitting between them. Germline CDR1 is SQVTM and CDR2 is ANQGSEA. DNA of the CDR3: TGCAGCGTACCCGCAGCCGGGACTTACGAGCAGTACTTC. The encoded protein is CSVPAAGTYEQYF.

Here the CDR3 DNA reads TGTGCCAGCAGCGTCAACCGGGACAGTAGTAATGAGCAGTTCTTC. This codes for CASSVNRDSSNEQFF. The chain links TRBV9 to TRBJ2-1, with 7 nucleotides matching TRBD1. This CDR3 is built from 15 residues. Germline CDR1 is SGDLS and CDR2 is YYNGEE. The junction had 9 bases not matched to a gene; V was cut back by 2 bases and J by 7 bases. Supplemented by reference TRBV9 and TRBJ2-1, the full variable domain reads DSGVTQTPKHLITATGQRVTLRCSPRSGDLSVYWYQQSLDQGLQFLIQYYNGEERAKGNILERFSAQQFPDLHSELNLSSLELGDSALYFCASSVNRDSSNEQFFGPGTRLTVL.